The rows below give T cell receptor beta chains drawn from one sample of a study of CD4 T cells in relation to SARS-CoV-2 and coronaviruses. These TCRs are of unknown antigen specificity. Some clones are missing from TCRdb's copy, which holds only in-frame ones; the method was immunoSEQ multiplex PCR. The sample shows around 25,000 clones, 73% of them seen only once. Sequenced sample: CD4+ T cells from PBMCs, cultured in vitro. Receptors were obtained from a human donor in good health. CDR3s include the opening cysteine and the closing phenylalanine or tryptophan. Fields, in order: D gene, clone size, V gene, J gene, CDR3 DNA, CDR3 protein. The D gene is left open where the match is weak. Expanded clones get a size class; other rows say once, few or many, or leave the size out.

TRBD1	-	TRBV4-3	TRBJ2-1	TGCGCCAGCAGCCTTCGTCCCGGGACAGGGGGTCATGAGCAGTTCTTC	CASSLRPGTGGHEQFF
-	once	TRBV7-6	TRBJ2-2	TGTGCCAGCAGCTTAGCAGGCGCGGGCACCGGGGAGCTGTTTTTT	CASSLAGAGTGELFF
-	-	TRBV4-3	TRBJ2-7	TGCGCCAGCAGCCAAGAAGTATCCGGGGGACACGAGCAGTACTTC	CASSQEVSGGHEQYF
-	-	TRBV4-1	TRBJ1-6	TGCGCCAGCAGCCTTCCCACCGCGAACGGTGATTCACCCCTCCACTTT	CASSLPTANGDSPLHF
TRBD1	-	TRBV7-2	TRBJ2-4	TGTGCCAGCAGCGTAGACAGGGTTCACATTCAGTACTTC	CASSVDRVHIQYF
-	-	TRBV4-1	TRBJ1-1	TGCGCCAGCAGGATGAACACTGAAGCTTTCTTT	CASRMNTEAFF
TRBD2	-	TRBV11-3	TRBJ2-1	TGTGCCAGCAGCTTAGTTATAGGTAGCGGGGGGGTTCATGAGCAGTTCTTC	CASSLVIGSGGVHEQFF
TRBD2	-	TRBV9	TRBJ2-7	TGTGCCAGCAGCTACTGGGCTAGCGGGACATACGAGCAGTACTTC	CASSYWASGTYEQYF
-	-	TRBV5-1	TRBJ2-7	TGCGCCAGCAGCTTGGACATATCTTCCAAGCGGAGGCCGGGCGGGGAGCAGTACTTC	CASSLDISSKRRPGGEQYF
-	-	TRBV7-9	TRBJ2-7	TGTGCCAGCAGCTTAGTCGAGGGCAGGTCCTACGAGCAGTACTTC	CASSLVEGRSYEQYF
-	medium-sized	TRBV7-8	TRBJ1-1	TGTGCCAGCAGCCCCCGGGAGGGGAACACTGAAGCTTTCTTT	CASSPREGNTEAFF
TRBD2	few	TRBV7-8	TRBJ2-7	TGTGCCAGCAGCTTAGTAACGGGACTAGGGTACGAGCAGTACTTC	CASSLVTGLGYEQYF
TRBD1	-	TRBV5-7	TRBJ1-5	TGTGCCAGCAGCGGACAGGGTTACAATCAGCCCCAGCATTTT	CASSGQGYNQPQHF
-	-	TRBV7-9	TRBJ2-1	TGTGCCAGCAGCCCGCCGGGGTCCTACAATGAGCAGTTCTTC	CASSPPGSYNEQFF
TRBD1	-	TRBV6-5	TRBJ2-7	TGTGCCAGCAGTTACGGGACAGGGAAGGCGTACGAGCAGTACTTC	CASSYGTGKAYEQYF
-	once	TRBV5-8	TRBJ1-3	TGTGCCAGCAGCTTCTCAGGGAGCTCTGGAAACACCATATATTTT	CASSFSGSSGNTIYF
-	-	TRBV21-1	TRBJ2-3	TGTGCCAGCAGACCCACAGATACGCAGTATTTT	CASRPTDTQYF
-	-	TRBV6-5	TRBJ2-7	TGTGCCAGCAGTTACTCTTCAGCCCGAGAGCCCTACGAGCAGTACTTC	CASSYSSAREPYEQYF
TRBD1	-	TRBV7-2	TRBJ1-5	TGTGCCAGCAGCTTAGTTGGGACAGGGGGCTATCAGCCCCAGCATTTT	CASSLVGTGGYQPQHF
TRBD1	-	TRBV10-3	TRBJ2-1	TGTGCCATCAGCCGCTCAGGGGGTACCTACAATGAGCAGTTCTTC	CAISRSGGTYNEQFF
-	once	TRBV7-8	TRBJ2-5	TGTGCCAGCAGCTTGAACAGCCAAGAGACCCAGTACTTC	CASSLNSQETQYF
TRBD1	-	TRBV6-1	TRBJ1-2	TGTGCCAGCAGTGAATTTGTAGGGATCGGACAGGGGCGAGCTAACTATGGCTACACCTTC	CASSEFVGIGQGRANYGYTF
-	few	TRBV19	TRBJ1-5	TGTGCCAGTAGTACAGGGCATCAGCCCCAGCATTTT	CASSTGHQPQHF
-	-	TRBV9	TRBJ1-3	TGTGCCAGCAGCCCTACCGGGGGCGGGAGCTCTGGAAACACCATATATTTT	CASSPTGGGSSGNTIYF
-	-	TRBV6-5	TRBJ1-5	TGTGCCAGCAGTTCCGGGTATCAGCCCCAGCATTTT	CASSSGYQPQHF
-	-	TRBV7-6	TRBJ2-2	TGTGCCAGCAGCTTACGCAGGTTTTCTGGCACCGGGGAGCTGTTTTTT	CASSLRRFSGTGELFF
-	-	TRBV28	TRBJ1-5	TGTGCCAGCAGTTTATGGGACAGCGGTCAGCCCCAGCATTTT	CASSLWDSGQPQHF
-	once	TRBV5-4	TRBJ1-5	TGTGCCAGCAGCCCGATGGGGGGGGACGGCTCAGCGGGGCCCCAGCATTTT	CASSPMGGDGSAGPQHF
TRBD2	-	TRBV19	TRBJ2-3	TGTGCCAGTAGTATCCGGCGGGAGCTCTCAGATACGCAGTATTTT	CASSIRRELSDTQYF
-	-	TRBV9	TRBJ2-3	TGTGCCAGCAGCCAGGGGCCTGGTGATACGCAGTATTTT	CASSQGPGDTQYF
-	-	TRBV23-1	TRBJ1-1	TGCGCCAGGGGGGCCCAGGGCACTGAAGCTTTCTTT	CARGAQGTEAFF
-	-	TRBV3-1/TRBV3-2	TRBJ2-7	TGTGCCAGCAGCCAAGGGGGGGCCTTCGAGCAGTACTTC	CASSQGGAFEQYF
TRBD1	few	TRBV5-4	TRBJ1-2	TGTGCCAGCAGCAACGGACAGGGGGGCTACACCTTC	CASSNGQGGYTF
TRBD1	few	TRBV5-4	TRBJ2-3	TGTGCCAGCAGCTCCGGGACAGTTAGAGATACGCAGTATTTT	CASSSGTVRDTQYF
-	once	TRBV2	TRBJ1-4	TGTGCCAGCAGTGAAGCGCTTCGCGGGGCAGCTGATAATGAAAAACTGTTTTTT	CASSEALRGAADNEKLFF
-	-	TRBV30	TRBJ2-7	TGTGCCTGGAGTCATGATAGCGCCACCTACGAGCAGTACTTC	CAWSHDSATYEQYF
-	-	TRBV5-4	TRBJ2-2	TGTGCCAGCAGCTTTGGTGGACTGGGGGCCGGGGAGCTGTTTTTT	CASSFGGLGAGELFF
TRBD1	-	TRBV19	TRBJ2-5	TGTGCCAGTAGTATTAGCACCGGGACAGGGTTCGAGACCCAGTACTTC	CASSISTGTGFETQYF
TRBD2	-	TRBV9	TRBJ2-3	TGTGCCAGCAGCGTGCGGCGGGGGGGCATCGATACGCAGTATTTT	CASSVRRGGIDTQYF
TRBD2	-	TRBV18	TRBJ2-1	TGTGCCAGCTCAAGGCCCGGTGGGACTAGCTCCTACAATGAGCAGTTCTTC	CASSRPGGTSSYNEQFF
-	-	TRBV6-1	TRBJ2-5	TGTGCCAGCAGAGGACTACCCTCAACCCAGTACTTC	CASRGLPSTQYF
-	-	TRBV6-5	TRBJ2-3	TGTGCCAGCAAAAAGGGGACTCCCACAGATACGCAGTATTTT	CASKKGTPTDTQYF
-	-	TRBV7-2	TRBJ2-7	TGTGCCAGCAGCTTACCCGGGACACCCTTGGAGCAGTACTTC	CASSLPGTPLEQYF
-	-	TRBV20-1	TRBJ1-2	TGCAGTGCTGGACGCAGGGACGGCTACACCTTC	CSAGRRDGYTF
-	-	TRBV4-1	TRBJ2-2	TGCGCCAGCAGCCAAGCCGGGGAGCTGTTTTTT	CASSQAGELFF
-	few	TRBV2	TRBJ1-5	TGTGCCAGCAGTGACACCCGAAACAATCAGCCCCAGCATTTT	CASSDTRNNQPQHF
TRBD2	-	TRBV2	TRBJ2-3	TGTGCCAGCAGTCTGACTAGCGGTACTACCGATACGCAGTATTTT	CASSLTSGTTDTQYF
TRBD2	-	TRBV2	TRBJ2-1	TGTGCCAGCAGCAGCGGGAGGATAGGCTATGAGCAGTTCTTC	CASSSGRIGYEQFF
TRBD2	-	TRBV18	TRBJ2-7	TGTGCCAGCTCGTTGGGGGGGGGCTACGAGCAGTACTTC	CASSLGGGYEQYF
TRBD1	-	TRBV14	TRBJ2-4	TGTGCCAGCAGCCAGACAGGGACAAACATTCAGTACTTC	CASSQTGTNIQYF
-	-	TRBV29-1	TRBJ2-2	TGCAGCGTTGGCGCCTACAGTAACACCGGGGAGCTGTTTTTT	CSVGAYSNTGELFF
-	-	TRBV6-5	TRBJ1-1	TGTGCCAGCACCCTCGGGGAACGAACTGAAGCTTTCTTT	CASTLGERTEAFF
-	-	TRBV6-5	TRBJ2-6	TGTGCCAGCAGAGGATACCAACCTGGGGCCAACGTCCTGACTTTC	CASRGYQPGANVLTF
-	-	TRBV9	TRBJ2-1	TGTGCCAGCAGCGCTAACAACAATGAGCAGTTCTTC	CASSANNNEQFF
TRBD1	-	TRBV7-9	TRBJ1-2	TGTGCCAGCAGCCAAGCAAGGACAGGGGGTAATGGCTACACCTTC	CASSQARTGGNGYTF